The rows below give T cell receptor beta chains drawn from one sample of a study of T cells after yellow fever vaccination. TCRdb reprocessed the 5' RACE reads via MiXCR and lists one record per CDR3 protein. The data hold 200,000 to 250,000 distinct CDR3 sequences, with less than 9% observed a single time. Sequences were derived from CD4+ T cells sorted from PBMCs, sampled 15 days after the yellow fever booster vaccination. These receptors were taken from a man aged 25 to 45 who received the YFV17D yellow fever vaccine. Each CDR3 is given with its conserved first and last residue. The order of the fields is D gene, V gene, clone size, J gene, CDR3 DNA, CDR3 protein. D genes are given only for firm matches. Clone size is stated in some rows and not others, as once, few, many or a class when expanded.

>TRBD2|TRBV7-9|many|TRBJ2-5
TGTGCCAGCAGCTTCCGCCAGACTAGCGGGCAAGAGACCCAGTACTTC
CASSFRQTSGQETQYF
>TRBD2|TRBV6-1|few|TRBJ2-5
TGTGCCAGCAATAGGGTTGCGGGAGCCCAAGAGACCCAGTACTTC
CASNRVAGAQETQYF
>TRBD1|TRBV24-1|-|TRBJ2-7
TGTGCCACCAGCCGGGACAGGGTCGACGAGCAGTACTTC
CATSRDRVDEQYF
>-|TRBV10-3|many|TRBJ1-4
TGTGCCATCAGTACAGGGTCTACTAATGAAAAACTGTTTTTT
CAISTGSTNEKLFF
>-|TRBV20-1|-|TRBJ2-1
TGCAGTGCCTTGGGCCAGGGTCCAGACTCCTACAATGAGCAGTTCTTC
CSALGQGPDSYNEQFF
>-|TRBV30|-|TRBJ2-7
TGTGCCTGGACTAGAGACACACTCGAGCAGTACTTC
CAWTRDTLEQYF
>TRBD2|TRBV5-1|many|TRBJ2-1
TGCGCCAGCAGCATGACTAGCCCGAATGAGCAGTTCTTC
CASSMTSPNEQFF
>TRBD2|TRBV6-5|many|TRBJ2-1
TGTGCCAGCAGTCCTGCAGCGGGAGGAAATGAGCAGTTCTTC
CASSPAAGGNEQFF
>-|TRBV7-2|few|TRBJ2-2
TGTGCCAGCAGCTCCCAGGGGAGCGACGGGGAGCTGTTTTTT
CASSSQGSDGELFF
>TRBD1|TRBV20-1|many|TRBJ2-2
TGCAGTGCTAGGAAGACAGGGGTTAGCGGGGAGCTGTTTTTT
CSARKTGVSGELFF
>-|TRBV18|-|TRBJ2-4
TGTGCCAGCTCACCACCGGGCGGGATAGTGAAAAACATTCAGTACTTC
CASSPPGGIVKNIQYF
>-|TRBV10-3|-|TRBJ2-7
TGTGCCACGGGACAAGTCAACGAGCAGTACTTC
CATGQVNEQYF
>TRBD2|TRBV20-1|-|TRBJ2-7
TGCAGTGCTGTACTAGCGGGAGGGTACGAGCAGTACTTC
CSAVLAGGYEQYF
>-|TRBV2|many|TRBJ2-7
TGTGCCAGCAGTGAATGGGTCAGAACACTCGAGCAGTACTTC
CASSEWVRTLEQYF
>TRBD1|TRBV7-2|-|TRBJ2-5
TGTGCCAGCCAGACAGGGGTGGGTCAAGAGACCCAGTACTTC
CASQTGVGQETQYF
>-|TRBV11-2|-|TRBJ2-5
TGTGCCAGCAGCTTAGTGCAGGGAATACTCCAAGAGACCCAGTACTTC
CASSLVQGILQETQYF
>TRBD1|TRBV12-3/TRBV12-4|-|TRBJ1-4
TGTGCCAGCAGGATTGGACAGGTGGAGAAGAAACTGTTTTTT
CASRIGQVEKKLFF
>-|TRBV7-2|-|TRBJ2-3
TGTGCCAGCAGCTCCTCGGTTACGCAGTATTTT
CASSSSVTQYF
>TRBD1|TRBV9|-|TRBJ1-5
TGTGCCTCCGGACAGGGAGACAATCAGCCCCAGCATTTT
CASGQGDNQPQHF
>-|TRBV5-6|many|TRBJ2-5
TGTGCCAGCAGCTACCAGGGGGGAGAGACCCAGTACTTC
CASSYQGGETQYF
>-|TRBV20-1|many|TRBJ2-7
TGCAGCGCTAAGGAGGGGCCCTACGAGCAGTACTTC
CSAKEGPYEQYF
>-|TRBV7-2|many|TRBJ2-2
TGTGCCAGCAGCTTAGTGGAATTGGCAGGGGAGCTGTTTTTT
CASSLVELAGELFF
>-|TRBV6-2/TRBV6-3|few|TRBJ2-7
TGTGCCAGCAGGCCCGGGGGCGGGAGCCCCTACGAGCAGTACTTC
CASRPGGGSPYEQYF
>TRBD2|TRBV5-1|many|TRBJ2-3
TGCGCCAGCAGCTTTCGGACTAGCCAGGATACGCAGTATTTT
CASSFRTSQDTQYF
>-|TRBV18|many|TRBJ2-2
TGTGCCAGCTCACCCTTCGGGACCACCGGGGAGCTGTTTTTT
CASSPFGTTGELFF
>TRBD2|TRBV7-2|many|TRBJ2-5
TGTGCCAGCAGCTTGACTAGCGGGAGGTACGAGACCCAGTACTTC
CASSLTSGRYETQYF
>TRBD2|TRBV12-3/TRBV12-4|-|TRBJ2-7
TGTGCCAGGAGTTTAGCGGGAGCCTACGAGCAGTACTTC
CARSLAGAYEQYF
>TRBD2|TRBV5-4|few|TRBJ2-3
TGTGCCGCCGGGACTATCGGTAGAGATACGCAGTATTTT
CAAGTIGRDTQYF
>TRBD1|TRBV10-3|-|TRBJ1-5
TGTGCCGTATGGCCCGGACAGGGGGGCAATCAGCCCCAGCATTTT
CAVWPGQGGNQPQHF
>-|TRBV5-6|few|TRBJ2-3
TGTGCCAGCAGCTTCGGCTGGGTGGTGGAGAGCACAGATACGCAGTATTTT
CASSFGWVVESTDTQYF
>-|TRBV6-4|many|TRBJ2-1
TGTGCCAGCAGGAATCTAGCGTCCAATGAGCAGTTCTTC
CASRNLASNEQFF